This T cell receptor (beta chain) was found in a study of blood T cell repertoires in COVID-19. Using immunoSEQ multiplex PCR, the repertoire was profiled, and TCRdb retains in-frame clones only, with some absent. The table includes roughly 160,000 clones, about 80% detected once. The sequencing sample was made of PBMCs or T cells enriched from blood (not recorded which). The TCR was taken from a man in his fifties who had recovered from COVID-19.

The chain's CDR3 is CATSINRGLGGYTF. In DNA form, the CDR3 reads TGTGCCACCAGCATAAACAGGGGGTTAGGAGGCTACACCTTC. The chain employs TRBV15 and TRBJ1-2; 8 nucleotides agree with TRBD1. With 4 bases clipped from V and 8 bases from J, the junction kept 9 bases outside the gene matches. Looked up from germline, CDR1 is LNHNV and CDR2 is YYDKDF (reference sequence). The CDR3 runs 14 residues.